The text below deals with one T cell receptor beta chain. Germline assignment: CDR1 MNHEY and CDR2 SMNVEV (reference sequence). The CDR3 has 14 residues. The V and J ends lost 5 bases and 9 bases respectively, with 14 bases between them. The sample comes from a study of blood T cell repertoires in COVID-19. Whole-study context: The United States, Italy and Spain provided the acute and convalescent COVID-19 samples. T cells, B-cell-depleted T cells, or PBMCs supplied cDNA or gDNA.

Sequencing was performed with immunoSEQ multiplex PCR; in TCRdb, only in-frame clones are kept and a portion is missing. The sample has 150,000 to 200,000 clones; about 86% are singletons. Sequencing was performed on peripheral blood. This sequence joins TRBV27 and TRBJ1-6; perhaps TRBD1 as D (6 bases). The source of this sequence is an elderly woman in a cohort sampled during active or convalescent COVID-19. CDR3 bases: TGTGCCAGCAGTCTACAGGGTAGGAGTTCACCCCTCCACTTT. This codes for CASSLQGRSSPLHF.